Each of the 3 T cell receptor beta chains below was sequenced from the same sample in a study of TIL therapy for anti-PD-1-resistant metastatic lung cancer. Time point noted: pre-treatment sample, taken before nivolumab and TIL therapy. This was the immunoSEQ v3 assay. Profiled with immunoSEQ multiplex PCR; TCRdb holds only in-frame clones, not every one. This sample has about 45,000 clones, with 79% found just once. The material sequenced was blood, taken at baseline. Receptors originate from a man between 65 and 85 years old with non-small cell lung cancer.

V usage is TRBV6-5 and J usage is TRBJ2-1; 8 bases align to TRBD2. CDR3 length: 14 amino acids. With 7 bases clipped from V and 2 bases from J, the junction kept 4 bases outside the gene matches. From germline, CDR1 is MNHEY and CDR2 SVGAGI. The CDR3 reads CASTGSGTYNEQFF. For the CDR3, the DNA is TGTGCCAGCACGGGTAGCGGGACCTACAATGAGCAGTTCTTC.

The rearrangement links TRBV5-4 to TRBJ1-1, with 9 positions matching TRBD1. V lost 1 base, J lost 0 bases, and 4 bases stayed unmatched. The CDR3 consists of 16 residues. Germline loops: CDR1 SGHNT, CDR2 YYREEE (reference sequence). The CDR3 DNA follows: TGTGCCAGCAGCTTGTCGGGACAGGGAATGAACACTGAAGCTTTCTTT. Amino acid sequence: CASSLSGQGMNTEAFF. Combining the CDR3 with reference TRBV5-4 and TRBJ1-1 gives the whole variable domain ETGVTQSPTHLIKTRGQQVTLRCSSQSGHNTVSWYQQALGQGPQFIFQYYREEENGRGNFPPRFSGLQFPNYSSELNVNALELDDSALYLCASSLSGQGMNTEAFFGQGTRLTVV.

CDR3 in amino acids: CASSEGIRAGEKLFF. The CDR3 bases are TGTGCCAGCAGTGAGGGAATCCGCGCAGGTGAAAAACTGTTTTTT. This chain joins TRBV25-1 and TRBJ1-4; D is unresolved. V was cut by 3 bases and J by 7 bases, with 15 bases left in between. Germline CDR1 and CDR2: MGHDK and SYGVNS. The CDR3 is made up of 15 amino acids.